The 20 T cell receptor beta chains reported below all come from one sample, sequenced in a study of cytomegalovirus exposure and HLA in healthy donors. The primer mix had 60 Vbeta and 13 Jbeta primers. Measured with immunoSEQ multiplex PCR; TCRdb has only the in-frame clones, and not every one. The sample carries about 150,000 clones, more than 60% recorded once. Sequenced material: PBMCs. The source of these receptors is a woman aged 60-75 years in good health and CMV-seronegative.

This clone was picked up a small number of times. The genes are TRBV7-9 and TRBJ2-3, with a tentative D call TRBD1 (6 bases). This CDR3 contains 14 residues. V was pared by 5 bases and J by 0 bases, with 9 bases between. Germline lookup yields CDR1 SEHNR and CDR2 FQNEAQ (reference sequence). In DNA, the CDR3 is TGTGCCAGCAGCAAAGGACAGAGCACAGATACGCAGTATTTT. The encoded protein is CASSKGQSTDTQYF.

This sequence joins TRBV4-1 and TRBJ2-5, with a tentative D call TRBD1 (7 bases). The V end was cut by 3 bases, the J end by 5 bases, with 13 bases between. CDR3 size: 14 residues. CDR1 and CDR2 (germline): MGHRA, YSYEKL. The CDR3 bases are TGCGCCAGCAGCCAGCAGGGGGGCGGGGAGACCCAGTACTTC. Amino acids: CASSQQGGGETQYF.

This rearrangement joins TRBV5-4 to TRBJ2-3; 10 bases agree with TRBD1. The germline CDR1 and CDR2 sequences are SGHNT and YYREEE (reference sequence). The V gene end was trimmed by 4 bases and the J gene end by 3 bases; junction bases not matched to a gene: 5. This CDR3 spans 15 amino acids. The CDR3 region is CASSHAGQGTDTQYF. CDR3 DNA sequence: TGTGCCAGCAGCCATGCGGGACAGGGGACAGATACGCAGTATTTT.

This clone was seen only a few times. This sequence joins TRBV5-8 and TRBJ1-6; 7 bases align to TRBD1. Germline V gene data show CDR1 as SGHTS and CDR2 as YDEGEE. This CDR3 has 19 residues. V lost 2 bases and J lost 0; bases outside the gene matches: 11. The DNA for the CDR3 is TGTGCCAGCAGCTTATTTACCTTACAGGGGAGCTCCTATAATTCACCCCTCCACTTT. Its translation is CASSLFTLQGSSYNSPLHF.

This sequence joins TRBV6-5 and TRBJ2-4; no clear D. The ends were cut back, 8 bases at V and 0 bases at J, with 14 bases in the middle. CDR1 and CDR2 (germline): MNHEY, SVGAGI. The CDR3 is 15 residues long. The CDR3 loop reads CASSGSILAKNIQYF. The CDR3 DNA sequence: TGTGCCAGCTCCGGGTCTATACTAGCCAAAAACATTCAGTACTTC.

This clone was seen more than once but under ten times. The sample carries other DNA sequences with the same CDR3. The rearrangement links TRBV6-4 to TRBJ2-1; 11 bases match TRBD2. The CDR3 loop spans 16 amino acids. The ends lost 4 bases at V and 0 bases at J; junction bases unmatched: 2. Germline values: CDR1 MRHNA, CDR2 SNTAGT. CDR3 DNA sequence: TGTGCCAGCAGTGCCCTAGCGGGAGGCTCCTACAATGAGCAGTTCTTC. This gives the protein CASSALAGGSYNEQFF.

The CDR3 DNA sequence: TGTGCCAGCAGTCCATGGCAGGGCACAGATACGCAGTATTTT. Amino acid sequence: CASSPWQGTDTQYF. The chain joins TRBV7-2 to TRBJ2-3, with D unclear. V lost 6 bases and J lost 1, with 11 bases in between. The CDR3 is made up of 14 amino acids. CDR1 and CDR2 from the germline V gene are SGHTA and FQGNSA.

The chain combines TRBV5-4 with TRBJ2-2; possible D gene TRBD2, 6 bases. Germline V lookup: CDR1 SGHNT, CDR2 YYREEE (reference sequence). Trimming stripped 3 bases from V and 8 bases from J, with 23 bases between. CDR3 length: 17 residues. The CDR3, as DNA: TGTGCCAGCAGCTCCCCAAAGGTGCCCCTAGCGCATGGGGAGCTGTTTTTT. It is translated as CASSSPKVPLAHGELFF.

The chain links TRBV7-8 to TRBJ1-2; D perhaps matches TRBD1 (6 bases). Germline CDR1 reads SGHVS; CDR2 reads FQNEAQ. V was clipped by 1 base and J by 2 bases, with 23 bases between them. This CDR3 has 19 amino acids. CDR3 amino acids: CASSLETLRWSGANYGYTF. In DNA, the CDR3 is TGTGCCAGCAGCTTAGAAACCCTACGGTGGTCAGGGGCAAACTATGGCTACACCTTC. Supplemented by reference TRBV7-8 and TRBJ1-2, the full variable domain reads GAGVSQSPRYKVAKRGQDVALRCDPISGHVSLFWYQQALGQGPEFLTYFQNEAQLDKSGLPSDRFFAERPEGSVSTLKIQRTQQEDSAVYLCASSLETLRWSGANYGYTFGSGTRLTVV.

Here the CDR3 DNA reads TGTGCCAGCGGGGGCCCATCCTACGAGCAGTACTTC. It is translated as CASGGPSYEQYF. The chain couples TRBV6-1 to TRBJ2-7; D perhaps matches TRBD1 (6 bases). CDR1 MNHNS and CDR2 SASEGT come from the germline V gene. The V and J ends lost 8 bases and 1 base respectively, with 9 bases between them. CDR3 length equals 12 residues.

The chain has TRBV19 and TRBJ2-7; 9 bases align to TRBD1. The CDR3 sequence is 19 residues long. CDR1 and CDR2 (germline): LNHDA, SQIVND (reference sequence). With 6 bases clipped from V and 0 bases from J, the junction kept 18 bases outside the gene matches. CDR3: CASSSVRYSGTGNSYEQYF. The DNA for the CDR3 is TGTGCCAGTAGCTCGGTTAGGTATTCTGGGACAGGGAACTCCTACGAGCAGTACTTC.

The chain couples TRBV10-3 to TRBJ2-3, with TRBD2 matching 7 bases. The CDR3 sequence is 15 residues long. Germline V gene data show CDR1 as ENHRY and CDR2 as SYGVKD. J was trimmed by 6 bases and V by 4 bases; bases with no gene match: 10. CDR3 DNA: TGTGCCATCAGTGCCCTCCTAGCGGCCCTGGATACGCAGTATTTT. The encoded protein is CAISALLAALDTQYF.

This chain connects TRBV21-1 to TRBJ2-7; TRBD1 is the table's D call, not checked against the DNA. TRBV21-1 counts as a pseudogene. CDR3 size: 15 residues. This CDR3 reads CASSKPDRPSYEQYF. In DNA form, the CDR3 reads TGTGCCAGCAGCAAACCCGACAGGCCTTCCTACGAGCAGTACTTC.

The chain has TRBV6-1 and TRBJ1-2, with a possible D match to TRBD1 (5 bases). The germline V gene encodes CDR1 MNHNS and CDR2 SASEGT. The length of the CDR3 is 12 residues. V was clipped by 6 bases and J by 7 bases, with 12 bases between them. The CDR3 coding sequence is TGTGCCAGCAGGGCGGGGGTGACTGGCTACACCTTC. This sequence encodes CASRAGVTGYTF.

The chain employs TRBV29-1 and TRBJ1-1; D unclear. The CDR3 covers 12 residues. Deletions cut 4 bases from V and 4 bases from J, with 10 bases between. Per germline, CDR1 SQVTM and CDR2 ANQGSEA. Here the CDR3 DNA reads TGCAGCGTTGTATCCCCTCCCACTGAAGCTTTCTTT. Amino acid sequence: CSVVSPPTEAFF.

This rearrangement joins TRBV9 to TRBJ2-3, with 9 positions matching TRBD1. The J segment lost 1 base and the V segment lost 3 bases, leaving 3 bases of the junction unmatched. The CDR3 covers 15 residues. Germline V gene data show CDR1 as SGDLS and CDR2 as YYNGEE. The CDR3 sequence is CASSERTGGTDTQYF. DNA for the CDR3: TGTGCCAGCAGCGAGAGGACAGGGGGCACAGATACGCAGTATTTT.

The CDR3 is CASSLVQGGTGELFF. CDR3 DNA: TGCGCCAGCAGCTTGGTTCAGGGAGGAACCGGGGAGCTGTTTTTT. This chain joins TRBV5-1 and TRBJ2-2; possibly TRBD2 for D (6 bases). This CDR3 spans 15 amino acids. Germline values: CDR1 SGHRS, CDR2 YFSETQ. V was clipped by 0 bases and J by 5 bases, with 11 bases between them.

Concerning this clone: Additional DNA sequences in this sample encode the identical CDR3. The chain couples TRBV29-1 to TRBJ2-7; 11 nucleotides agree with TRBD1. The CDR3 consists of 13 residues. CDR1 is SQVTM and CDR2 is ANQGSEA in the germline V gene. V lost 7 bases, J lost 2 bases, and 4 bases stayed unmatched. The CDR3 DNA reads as TGCAGCGCAGGGACAGGGGGACCCTACGAGCAGTACTTC. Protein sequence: CSAGTGGPYEQYF.

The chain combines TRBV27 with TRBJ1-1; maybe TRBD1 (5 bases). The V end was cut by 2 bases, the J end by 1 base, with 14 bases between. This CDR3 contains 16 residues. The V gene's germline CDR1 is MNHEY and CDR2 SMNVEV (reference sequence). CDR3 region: CASSLGRVVPNTEAFF. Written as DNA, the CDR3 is TGTGCCAGCAGTTTAGGCAGGGTGGTTCCGAACACTGAAGCTTTCTTT.

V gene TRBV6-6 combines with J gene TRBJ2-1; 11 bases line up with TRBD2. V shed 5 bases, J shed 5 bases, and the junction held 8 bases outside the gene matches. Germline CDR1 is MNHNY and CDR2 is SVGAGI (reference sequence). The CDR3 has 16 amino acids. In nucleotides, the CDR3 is TGTGCCAGCAGTCCCCTGGCTAGCGGGGGGAACAATGAGCAGTTCTTC. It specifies CASSPLASGGNNEQFF.